The rows below give T cell receptor beta chains drawn from one sample of a study of blood T cell repertoires in COVID-19. Profiling relied on immunoSEQ multiplex PCR, and the TCRdb table lists in-frame clones only, not all of them. The sample lists about 180,000 clones, 70% to 90% occurring once. Sequencing was done on a sample of peripheral blood. These receptors all come from a woman aged 30 to 39 with active or convalescent COVID-19. Both conserved end residues are part of each CDR3. The D gene is left open where the match is weak. Clone size is stated in some rows and not others, as once, few, many or a class when expanded.

CDR3nt | CDR3aa | abundance | v_gene | d_gene | j_gene
TGTGCCAGTAGTATAGCCCTACAGGGTTTCAATTCACCCCTCCACTTT | CASSIALQGFNSPLHF | . | TRBV19 | . | TRBJ1-6
TGTGCCAGCAGCTTAGAAGCCAGCGAATATAGCAATCAGCCCCAGCATTTT | CASSLEASEYSNQPQHF | . | TRBV7-6 | . | TRBJ1-5
TGTGCCAGCAGCGGCCGGTGGAACACCATATATTTT | CASSGRWNTIYF | . | TRBV9 | . | TRBJ1-3
TGTGCCAGCTCACCACCCAACTCTGGAAACACCATATATTTT | CASSPPNSGNTIYF | . | TRBV18 | . | TRBJ1-3
TGCGCCAGCAGCCAAGTTTTAGCGAGCGGAGGGGAGACCCAGTACTTC | CASSQVLASGGETQYF | . | TRBV4-1 | . | TRBJ2-5
TGTGCCAGCAGGGGACAAATATTTGAAGCTTTCTTT | CASRGQIFEAFF | once | TRBV12-3/TRBV12-4 | . | TRBJ1-1
TGTGCCAGCAGTCCCCAGGACAGGGAGAATTCACCCCTCCACTTT | CASSPQDRENSPLHF | . | TRBV28 | TRBD1 | TRBJ1-6
TGTGCCACCAGCCGGGGGGGAATGGAGACCCAGTACTTC | CATSRGGMETQYF | . | TRBV15 | TRBD2 | TRBJ2-5
TGCGCCAGCAGCCGTATGGGACAGCTTAATTCACCCCTCCACTTT | CASSRMGQLNSPLHF | . | TRBV5-1 | TRBD1 | TRBJ1-6
TGTGCCAGCAGTGCGGTAGCGGGGGGTCAGCACGTAGACAATGAGCAGTTCTTC | CASSAVAGGQHVDNEQFF | . | TRBV2 | TRBD2 | TRBJ2-1
TGTGCCAGCACCGTTTCGACAGGCAATGAGCAGTTCTTC | CASTVSTGNEQFF | . | TRBV27 | . | TRBJ2-1
TGTGCCAGCTCACAGGACAGGGTAGCTAACTATGGCTACACCTTC | CASSQDRVANYGYTF | . | TRBV18 | TRBD1 | TRBJ1-2
TGTGCCAGCAGTTCCCGGGAGAGGACGCGCGAGCAGTACTTC | CASSSRERTREQYF | . | TRBV6-5 | . | TRBJ2-7
TGCAGCGTACAAGGACAGGGAAAAGCCTACGAGCAGTACTTC | CSVQGQGKAYEQYF | once | TRBV29-1 | TRBD1 | TRBJ2-7
TGTGCCAGTAGTGTGCGGTTAGATGGAAACACCATATATTTT | CASSVRLDGNTIYF | . | TRBV19 | . | TRBJ1-3
TGTGCCAGCAGCTCCCGGGGACAGGGTTCCCACGAGCAGTACTTC | CASSSRGQGSHEQYF | once | TRBV5-5 | TRBD1 | TRBJ2-7
TGTGCCAGCAGCTTAGGGCAGGGCCCCGGGGAGCTGTTTTTT | CASSLGQGPGELFF | . | TRBV11-2 | . | TRBJ2-2
TGTGCCAGCAGCTTAGCGAGGGAGCCCAGAGGCTACACCTTC | CASSLAREPRGYTF | . | TRBV7-2 | . | TRBJ1-2
TGTGCCAACCAGCAACCGGGACAGGCCTCCCGTAAGGGCAATCAGCCCCAGCATTTT | CANQQPGQASRKGNQPQHF | . | TRBV5-4 | TRBD1 | TRBJ1-5
TGTGCCAGCAGCCGCTACAGGGAAGTTGCGTACAATGAGCAGTTCTTC | CASSRYREVAYNEQFF | . | TRBV14 | . | TRBJ2-1
TGTGCCAGCAGCCACGACAGGGCTGGCTACACCTTC | CASSHDRAGYTF | . | TRBV14 | TRBD1 | TRBJ1-2
TGTGCCAGTAGTATAATGGGGCTTTGGAATCAGCCCCAGCATTTT | CASSIMGLWNQPQHF | . | TRBV19 | . | TRBJ1-5
TGTGCCAGCAGTATGGTACAGGGAGGGGGTAACTATGGCTACACCTTC | CASSMVQGGGNYGYTF | . | TRBV28 | . | TRBJ1-2
TGTGCCAGCAGCCTACAGGGGCGGCTAACCTACGAGCAGTACTTC | CASSLQGRLTYEQYF | once | TRBV5-5 | TRBD1 | TRBJ2-7
TGTGCCAGCAGTTTTCGGCCAGGGACAGTTGGTTATGGCTACACCTTC | CASSFRPGTVGYGYTF | . | TRBV28 | TRBD1 | TRBJ1-2
TGTGCCAGCAGCTTCTCATCAGGGAACAATCAGCCCCAGCATTTT | CASSFSSGNNQPQHF | . | TRBV11-3 | . | TRBJ1-5
TGTGCCAGCAGCTTAGCGACAGGGGGATCCTACGAGCAGTACTTC | CASSLATGGSYEQYF | . | TRBV7-8 | TRBD1 | TRBJ2-7
TGTGCCAGCAGTTTGACAGAGAACACTGAAGCTTTCTTT | CASSLTENTEAFF | . | TRBV6-2/TRBV6-3 | . | TRBJ1-1
TGTGCCAGCTCACCCAGGGGGTCCAACCCGATCTACGAGCAGTACTTC | CASSPRGSNPIYEQYF | . | TRBV18 | TRBD1 | TRBJ2-7
TGCGCCAGCAGCCCCGGGACAGAGATTTCACCCCTCCACTTT | CASSPGTEISPLHF | . | TRBV5-1 | TRBD1 | TRBJ1-6
TGTGCCAGTAGCCAGACAGGGAGGTTCTCCTACGAGCAGTACTTC | CASSQTGRFSYEQYF | . | TRBV19 | . | TRBJ2-7
TGTGCCAGCAGTTTCCAGGGGAACACTGAAGCTTTCTTT | CASSFQGNTEAFF | . | TRBV27 | . | TRBJ1-1
TGTGCCAGTAGTATTCCGGCGGGCAACTATGGCTACACCTTC | CASSIPAGNYGYTF | . | TRBV19 | . | TRBJ1-2
TGCGCCAGCTTGGACAGGGAGGATGGCTACACCTTC | CASLDREDGYTF | once | TRBV10-2 | TRBD1 | TRBJ1-2
TGTGCCAGCTCAACCGGGTCTTTGAACACTGAAGCTTTCTTT | CASSTGSLNTEAFF | . | TRBV18 | . | TRBJ1-1
TGTGCCAGTAGTATAGGCGAAGGACTAGCTAACTATGGCTACACCTTC | CASSIGEGLANYGYTF | once | TRBV19 | . | TRBJ1-2
TGCGCCAGCAGCACCCTACAGGGTAACTATGGCTACACCTTC | CASSTLQGNYGYTF | . | TRBV5-1 | . | TRBJ1-2
TGTGCCAGCAGCTTGGTGGGCTCCAACTATGGCTACACCTTC | CASSLVGSNYGYTF | . | TRBV5-4 | . | TRBJ1-2
TGTGCCAGCAGCCATACAGGGATCGGAACCGGGGAGCTGTTTTTT | CASSHTGIGTGELFF | . | TRBV5-4 | . | TRBJ2-2
TGTGCCAGCAGTTTGGACAGGAATTCACCCCTCCACTTT | CASSLDRNSPLHF | . | TRBV12-3/TRBV12-4 | TRBD1 | TRBJ1-6
TGTGCCAGCAGCATCCTTTTTCGCCCCGGGACAGGAAGGAATGAGCAGTTCTTC | CASSILFRPGTGRNEQFF | . | TRBV28 | TRBD1 | TRBJ2-1